This TCR beta chain was sequenced for a study of CXCR3-negative and CXCR3-positive naive CD8 T cells. With UMI labels, 5' RACE was used to prepare the TRB cDNA libraries. TCRdb re-called the 5' RACE reads, yielding one record per CDR3 amino acid sequence without DNA. The sample data list around 95,000 distinct CDR3 sequences. The CDR3 sequence is 15 residues long. Per germline, CDR1 SGDLS and CDR2 YYNGEE. Study observations and caveats: CXCR3-positive naive cells carried more hydrophobic TRB CDR3s than CXCR3-negative ones. Naive cells that were CXCR3-negative or CXCR3-positive used TRBV-TRBJ genes alike, while memory cells diverged.

To note about this clonotype: The antigen is undetermined.

Source material: naive CXCR3+ CD8+ T cells from blood. Regarding subset: CD45RO-CCR7+CD27+CD95- naive CD8+ T cells expressing CXCR3 (TNR3+). The source is a human donor in good health. Some clones in this sample may be carry-over from other donors' samples. The chain links TRBV9 to TRBJ1-1; TCRdb names TRBD1, which stays unverified in the absence of DNA. CDR3 residues: CASSAPGGISTEAFF.